One and the same sample provided the 21 T cell receptor beta chains below, sequenced in a study of blood T cell repertoires in COVID-19. Data came from immunoSEQ multiplex PCR; TCRdb stores just in-frame clones and leaves some out. The sample lists 200,000 to 250,000 clones, approximately 81% occurring once. What was sequenced was peripheral blood. These receptor sequences come from a woman older than 75 with active or convalescent COVID-19.

This chain uses TRBV7-2 with TRBJ2-2, with D unclear. Trimming removed 2 bases from V and 7 bases from J, with 11 bases in between. Germline lookup yields CDR1 SGHTA and CDR2 FQGNSA. The CDR3 is 14 residues long. CDR3 region: CASSLFLVNGELFF. The CDR3 DNA is TGTGCCAGCAGCTTATTTCTAGTAAACGGGGAGCTGTTTTTT.

V and J are TRBV4-3 and TRBJ1-2; tentative D call: TRBD1 (5 bases). The CDR3 length is 15 residues. V lost 0 bases, J lost 4 bases, and 12 bases lay in between. Germline V gene lookup returns CDR1 LGHNA and CDR2 YSLEER. CDR3 DNA: TGCGCCAGCAGCCAAGATAGTCAGGGAAGCTATGGCTACACCTTC. This sequence encodes CASSQDSQGSYGYTF.

This sequence joins TRBV19 and TRBJ2-7, with D possibly TRBD1 on 5 matching bases. Germline V gene data show CDR1 as LNHDA and CDR2 as SQIVND (reference sequence). V lost 5 bases, J lost 3 bases, and 8 bases lay in between. CDR3 length: 12 amino acids. CDR3 protein: CASSDRFYEQYF. DNA for the CDR3: TGTGCCAGTAGTGACAGATTCTACGAGCAGTACTTC.

The rearrangement links TRBV3-1 (or the pseudogene TRBV3-2) to TRBJ2-7; 15 positions agree with TRBD2. The CDR3 runs 18 residues. Per the germline V gene, CDR1 is LGHDT and CDR2 is YNNKEL (reference sequence). V shed 4 bases and J 3 bases; nucleotides not matched to a gene: 10. The CDR3 DNA sequence: TGTGCCAGCAGCCCCGGACTAGCGGGAGGGCCGGGGCACTACGAGCAGTACTTC. The encoded protein is CASSPGLAGGPGHYEQYF.

The chain uses TRBV7-3 and TRBJ1-1; 10 nucleotides line up with TRBD1. This CDR3 is 16 amino acids long. The trim removed 5 bases at V and 5 bases at J, leaving 11 bases unmatched. Germline V gene sequence: CDR1 SGHTA, CDR2 FQGTGA. CDR3 sequence reads: CASSPGTGVMGTEAFF. In nucleotides, the CDR3 is TGTGCCAGCAGCCCAGGGACAGGGGTGATGGGAACTGAAGCTTTCTTT.

The genes are TRBV4-3 and TRBJ2-4, with D perhaps TRBD1 (6 bases). CDR1 is LGHNA and CDR2 is YSLEER in the germline V gene. V lost 0 bases and J 6 bases, leaving 9 bases between the germline ends. The CDR3 spans 14 residues. CDR3 region: CASSQERGRNIQYF. The CDR3 DNA reads TGCGCCAGCAGCCAAGAGAGGGGGAGAAACATTCAGTACTTC.

As DNA, the CDR3 is TGTGCCAGCAGCTTAGGGAGGTGGCAGGGGGGCTATGGCTACACCTTC. Protein product: CASSLGRWQGGYGYTF. The rearrangement joins TRBV7-8 to TRBJ1-2, with 7 bases matching TRBD1. Losses at the gene ends were 1 base for V and 4 bases for J; bases not matched to a gene: 9. CDR1 is SGHVS and CDR2 is FQNEAQ in the germline V gene. CDR3 length: 16 amino acids. Based on the CDR3 plus reference TRBV7-8 and TRBJ1-2, the full variable domain is GAGVSQSPRYKVAKRGQDVALRCDPISGHVSLFWYQQALGQGPEFLTYFQNEAQLDKSGLPSDRFFAERPEGSVSTLKIQRTQQEDSAVYLCASSLGRWQGGYGYTFGSGTRLTVV.

The chain uses TRBV6-5 and TRBJ1-1; the D is unclear. V lost 2 bases, J lost 5 bases, and 9 bases lay in between. Germline V CDR1 and CDR2: MNHEY, SVGAGI. The CDR3 sequence is 13 residues long. CDR3 coding DNA: TGTGCCAGCAGTTACCTTAGATCGACTGAAGCTTTCTTT. Translating gives CASSYLRSTEAFF.

This clone was picked up a small number of times. The genes are TRBV7-8 and TRBJ1-2, with D perhaps matching TRBD1 (6 bases). V lost 4 bases, J lost 4 bases, and 16 bases lay in between. This CDR3 comprises 15 residues. Germline CDR1 SGHVS, CDR2 FQNEAQ. The CDR3 reads CASSSSQDRSYGYTF. The CDR3 DNA follows: TGTGCCAGCAGCTCCTCCCAGGACAGAAGCTATGGCTACACCTTC.

This chain joins TRBV5-1 and TRBJ2-1, with 13 bases fitting TRBD2. After removal of 4 bases from V and 9 bases from J, the junction contained 7 bases not matched to a gene. CDR1 is SGHRS, CDR2 YFSETQ, per germline. This CDR3 contains 15 residues. CDR3 amino acids: CASSPTSGRNGEQFF. CDR3 in DNA: TGCGCCAGCAGCCCGACTAGCGGGAGGAATGGTGAGCAGTTCTTC.

The chain uses TRBV5-1 and TRBJ2-3, with D maybe TRBD2 (5 bases). The CDR3 length is 14 residues. Trimming cost V 0 bases and J 6 bases, with 11 bases left between them. The germline gives CDR1 SGHRS, CDR2 YFSETQ. CDR3 amino acids: CASSLDGTGDTQYF. The CDR3 DNA reads as TGCGCCAGCAGCTTGGATGGCACGGGGGATACGCAGTATTTT.

V gene TRBV5-1 combines with J gene TRBJ2-7, with TRBD2 matching over 12 bases. Germline V CDR1 and CDR2: SGHRS, YFSETQ. The trim removed 0 bases at V and 3 bases at J, leaving 10 bases unmatched. The CDR3 extends over 18 amino acids. The CDR3: CASSLGGTMTSGSYEQYF. The CDR3, as DNA: TGCGCCAGCAGCTTGGGGGGGACGATGACTAGCGGGAGCTACGAGCAGTACTTC. Based on the CDR3 plus reference TRBV5-1 and TRBJ2-7, the full variable domain is KAGVTQTPRYLIKTRGQQVTLSCSPISGHRSVSWYQQTPGQGLQFLFEYFSETQRNKGNFPGRFSGRQFSNSRSEMNVSTLELGDSALYLCASSLGGTMTSGSYEQYFGPGTRLTVT.

On this clone: The junction departs from the called germline gene at one end, perhaps through a read error. This chain uses TRBV6-1 with TRBJ2-2; D is uncertain. Germline-derived CDR1 and CDR2 are MNHNS and SASEGT. The CDR3 is made up of 14 amino acids. The CDR3 nucleotides are TGTGCCAGCTGTGACCCCCCCTGCACCGGGGAGCTGTTTTTT. Encoded protein: CASCDPPCTGELFF.

This chain links TRBV15 with TRBJ1-4, with D possibly being TRBD1 (6 bases). Germline loops: CDR1 LNHNV, CDR2 YYDKDF (reference sequence). CDR3 length: 17 amino acids. Deletions cut 1 base from V and 8 bases from J, with 20 bases between. The CDR3 bases are TGTGCCACCAGCAGAGGAGGGGGGGGTGTTTCGCGAGAAAAACTGTTTTTT. The encoded protein is CATSRGGGGVSREKLFF.

This chain joins TRBV2 and TRBJ1-6; D is possibly TRBD1 (5 bases). This CDR3 comprises 17 residues. Germline CDR1 reads SNHLY; CDR2 reads FYNNEI. Trimming cost V 6 bases and J 3 bases, with 18 bases left between them. The CDR3 region has the DNA TGTGCCAGCAGCGAAAGGGGCGGCAGGGACTATAATTCACCCCTCCACTTT. This translates into CASSERGGRDYNSPLHF. The full variable domain, completed using reference TRBV2 and TRBJ1-6, is EPEVTQTPSHQVTQMGQEVILRCVPISNHLYFYWYRQILGQKVEFLVSFYNNEISEKSEIFDDQFSVERPDGSNFTLKIRSTKLEDSAMYFCASSERGGRDYNSPLHFGNGTRLTVT.

The rearrangement links TRBV7-2 to TRBJ1-2; D might be TRBD1 (6 bases). The CDR3 runs 15 residues. Germline V CDR1 and CDR2: SGHTA, FQGNSA. Trimming removed 0 bases from V and 6 bases from J, with 14 bases in between. The CDR3: CASSLALRQGNGYTF. CDR3 nucleotides: TGTGCCAGCAGCTTAGCGCTGAGGCAGGGGAATGGCTACACCTTC.

This clone showed up just a few times. This chain connects TRBV21-1 to TRBJ1-6; TRBD1 was called by the table and not checked on the DNA. TRBV21-1 constitutes a pseudogene. CDR3 length: 17 amino acids. CDR3 coding DNA: TGTGCCAGCAGCACCTACAGGGGGCTAAGGACGGGATCACCCCTCCACTTT. This encodes CASSTYRGLRTGSPLHF.

The V and J genes are TRBV7-3 and TRBJ2-1, with unresolved D. The V and J ends lost 5 bases and 6 bases respectively, with 14 bases between them. Germline loops: CDR1 SGHTA, CDR2 FQGTGA. The CDR3 spans 14 residues. In DNA, the CDR3 is TGTGCCAGCAGCGCCACCGGAACGGGCAATGAGCAGTTCTTC. Translating gives CASSATGTGNEQFF.

This sequence joins TRBV15 and TRBJ2-1, with 9 bases lining up with TRBD2. V was clipped by 0 bases and J by 4 bases; unmatched bases: 10. The germline gives CDR1 LNHNV, CDR2 YYDKDF (reference sequence). The CDR3 is 18 amino acids. The DNA of the CDR3 is TGTGCCACCAGCAGAGATTCCCCTCTAGCGGGGTTATACAATGAGCAGTTCTTC. Its translation: CATSRDSPLAGLYNEQFF.

V gene TRBV2 combines with J gene TRBJ2-2, with a possible D match to TRBD2 (6 bases). Looked up from germline, CDR1 is SNHLY and CDR2 is FYNNEI. V was cut by 1 base and J by 2 bases, with 11 bases left in between. The CDR3 sequence is 16 residues long. CDR3 sequence (DNA): TGTGCCAGCAGTGAAGAAGCTAGCGTTAACACCGGGGAGCTGTTTTTT. Protein sequence: CASSEEASVNTGELFF. Full variable domain (rest looked up from reference TRBV2 and TRBJ2-2): EPEVTQTPSHQVTQMGQEVILRCVPISNHLYFYWYRQILGQKVEFLVSFYNNEISEKSEIFDDQFSVERPDGSNFTLKIRSTKLEDSAMYFCASSEEASVNTGELFFGEGSRLTVL.

This clone was seen only once. This rearrangement joins TRBV18 to TRBJ2-1, with D unresolved. V shed 3 bases and J shed 9 bases, with 18 bases lying between them. CDR1 and CDR2 (germline): KGHSH, LQKENI. CDR3 size: 15 residues. CDR3 sequence (DNA): TGTGCCAGCTCACCCAATCCCCGACTCGGTGGTGAGCAGTTCTTC. This sequence encodes CASSPNPRLGGEQFF.